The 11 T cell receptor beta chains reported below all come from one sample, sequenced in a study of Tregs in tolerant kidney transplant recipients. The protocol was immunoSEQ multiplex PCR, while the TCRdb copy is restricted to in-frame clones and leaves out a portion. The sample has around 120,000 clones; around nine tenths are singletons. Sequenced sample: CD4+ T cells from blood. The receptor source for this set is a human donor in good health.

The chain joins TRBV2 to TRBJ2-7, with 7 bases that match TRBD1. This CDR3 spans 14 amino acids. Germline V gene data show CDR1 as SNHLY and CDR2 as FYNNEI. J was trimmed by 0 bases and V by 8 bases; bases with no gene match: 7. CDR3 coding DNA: TGTGCCAGCCAAATGGACAGGTACTCCTACGAGCAGTACTTC. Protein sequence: CASQMDRYSYEQYF.

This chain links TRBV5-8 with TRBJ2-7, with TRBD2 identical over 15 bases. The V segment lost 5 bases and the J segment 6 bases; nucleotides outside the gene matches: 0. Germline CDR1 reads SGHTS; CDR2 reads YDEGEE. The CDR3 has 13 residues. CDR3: CASRGLAGGEQYF. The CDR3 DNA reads TGTGCCAGCAGGGGACTAGCGGGAGGCGAGCAGTACTTC. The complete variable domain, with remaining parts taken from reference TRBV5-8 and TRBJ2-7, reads EAGVTQSPTHLIKTRGQQATLRCSPISGHTSVYWYQQALGLGLQFLLWYDEGEERNRGNFPPRFSGRQFPNYSSELNVNALELEDSALYLCASRGLAGGEQYFGPGTRLTVT.

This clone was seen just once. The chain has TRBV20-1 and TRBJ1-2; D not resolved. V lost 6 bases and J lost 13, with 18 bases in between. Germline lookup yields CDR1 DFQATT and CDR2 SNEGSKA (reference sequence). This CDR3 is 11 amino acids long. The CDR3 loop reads CSAGPRGTFTF. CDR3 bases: TGCAGTGCCGGCCCCCGCGGCACATTCACCTTC.

The CDR3 reads CASSEASRSHEQYF. In DNA, the CDR3 is TGTGCCAGCAGTGAAGCTTCTAGAAGTCACGAGCAGTACTTC. The rearrangement joins TRBV6-1 to TRBJ2-7; D is unresolved. The CDR3 has 14 amino acids. The germline gives CDR1 MNHNS, CDR2 SASEGT. The ends were cut back, 0 bases at V and 5 bases at J, with 11 bases in the middle.

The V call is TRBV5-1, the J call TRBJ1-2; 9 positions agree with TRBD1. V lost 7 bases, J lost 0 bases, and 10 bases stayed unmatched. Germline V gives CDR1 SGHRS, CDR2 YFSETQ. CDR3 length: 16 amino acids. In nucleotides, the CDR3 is TGCGCCAGCGGACTGACAGGGGGTGATACTAACTATGGCTACACCTTC. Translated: CASGLTGGDTNYGYTF.

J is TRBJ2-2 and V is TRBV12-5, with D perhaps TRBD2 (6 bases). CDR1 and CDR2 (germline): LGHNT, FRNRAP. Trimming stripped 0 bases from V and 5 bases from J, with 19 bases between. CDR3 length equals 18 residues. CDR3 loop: CASGLVLPFRGSTGELFF. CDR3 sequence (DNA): TGTGCTAGTGGTTTGGTACTACCTTTTCGGGGGTCAACCGGGGAGCTGTTTTTT.

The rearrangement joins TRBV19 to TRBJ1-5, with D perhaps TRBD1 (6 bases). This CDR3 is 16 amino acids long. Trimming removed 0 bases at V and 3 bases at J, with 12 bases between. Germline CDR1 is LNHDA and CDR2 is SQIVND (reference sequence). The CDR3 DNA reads TGTGCCAGTAGTATAGATCGGAGGGACACCAATCAGCCCCAGCATTTT. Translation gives CASSIDRRDTNQPQHF.

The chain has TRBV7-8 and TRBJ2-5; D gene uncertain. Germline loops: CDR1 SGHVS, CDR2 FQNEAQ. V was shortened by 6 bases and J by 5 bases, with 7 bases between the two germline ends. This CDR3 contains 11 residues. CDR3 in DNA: TGTGCCAGCAGGTACCGGGAGACCCAGTACTTC. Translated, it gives CASRYRETQYF.

The CDR3 loop is CASKPGATGLASTGELFF. Here the CDR3 DNA reads TGCGCCAGTAAACCGGGAGCGACGGGACTAGCTTCCACCGGGGAGCTGTTTTTT. This chain joins TRBV5-1 and TRBJ2-2, with TRBD2 matching over 9 bases. The V segment lost 8 bases and the J segment 4 bases; nucleotides outside the gene matches: 18. Germline CDR1 is SGHRS and CDR2 is YFSETQ. The CDR3 is made up of 18 amino acids. Full variable domain (rest looked up from reference TRBV5-1 and TRBJ2-2): KAGVTQTPRYLIKTRGQQVTLSCSPISGHRSVSWYQQTPGQGLQFLFEYFSETQRNKGNFPGRFSGRQFSNSRSEMNVSTLELGDSALYLCASKPGATGLASTGELFFGEGSRLTVL.

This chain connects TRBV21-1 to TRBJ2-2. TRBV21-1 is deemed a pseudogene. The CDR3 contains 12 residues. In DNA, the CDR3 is TGTGCCAGCAGCAAGCACACCGGGGAGCTGTTTTTT. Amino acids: CASSKHTGELFF.

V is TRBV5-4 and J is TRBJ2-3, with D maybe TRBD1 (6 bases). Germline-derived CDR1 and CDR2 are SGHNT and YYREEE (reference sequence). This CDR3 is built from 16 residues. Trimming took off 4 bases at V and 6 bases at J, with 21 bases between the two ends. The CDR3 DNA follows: TGTGCCAGCAGCAGAGGACAGACGGCACTTTTGGATACGCAGTATTTT. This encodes CASSRGQTALLDTQYF.